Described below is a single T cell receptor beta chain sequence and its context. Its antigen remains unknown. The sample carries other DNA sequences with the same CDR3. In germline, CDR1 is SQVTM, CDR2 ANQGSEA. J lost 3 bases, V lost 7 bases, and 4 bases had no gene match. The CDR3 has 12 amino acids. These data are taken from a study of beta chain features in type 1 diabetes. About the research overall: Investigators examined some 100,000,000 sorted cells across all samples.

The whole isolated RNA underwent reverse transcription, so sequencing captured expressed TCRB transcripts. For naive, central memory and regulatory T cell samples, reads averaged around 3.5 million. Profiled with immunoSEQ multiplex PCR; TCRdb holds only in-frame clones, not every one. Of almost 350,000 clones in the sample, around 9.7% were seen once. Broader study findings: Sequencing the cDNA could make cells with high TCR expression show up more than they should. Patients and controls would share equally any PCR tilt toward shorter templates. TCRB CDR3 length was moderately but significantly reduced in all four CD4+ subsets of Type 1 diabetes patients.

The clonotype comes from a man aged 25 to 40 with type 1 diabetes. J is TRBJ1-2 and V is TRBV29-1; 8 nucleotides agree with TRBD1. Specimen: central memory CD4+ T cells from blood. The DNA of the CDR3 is TGCAGCGGTGGACAGGGCGACTATGGCTACACCTTC. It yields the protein CSGGQGDYGYTF.